The 17 T cell receptor beta chains below come from one sample, sequenced in a study of blood T cell repertoires in COVID-19. Using immunoSEQ multiplex PCR, the repertoire was profiled, and TCRdb retains in-frame clones only, with some absent. The repertoire holds 360,000 or so clones, with about four fifths as singletons. Input material: PBMCs or T cells enriched from blood (not recorded which). All receptors derive from a woman aged 45-65 years who had recovered from COVID-19.

This chain uses TRBV6-2 or TRBV6-3 with TRBJ2-3, with D unclear. Germline CDR1 and CDR2: MNHEY and SVGEGT. The CDR3 sequence is 17 residues long. Between the trimmed V and J ends, which lost 2 bases and 0 bases, there was a span of 15 bases. CDR3 in DNA: TGTGCCAGCAGTTACGCTTTTGGCGGTACTAGCACAGATACGCAGTATTTT. It codes for CASSYAFGGTSTDTQYF.

This chain connects TRBV10-3 to TRBJ1-2, with D tentatively TRBD1 (5 bases). V was pared by 5 bases and J by 6 bases, with 13 bases between. This CDR3 spans 13 amino acids. Germline V gene data show CDR1 as ENHRY and CDR2 as SYGVKD. The CDR3 nucleotides are TGTGCCATCAGTACCCGGGGGGACGATGGCTACACCTTC. This encodes CAISTRGDDGYTF.

This chain joins TRBV30 and TRBJ1-6; D unresolved. The V gene lost 0 bases and the J gene lost 5 bases, with 8 bases spanning the gap. Germline CDR1 is GTSNPN and CDR2 is SVGIG (reference sequence). This CDR3 is 14 amino acids long. CDR3 region: CAWSVNRNNSPLHF. The CDR3 DNA sequence: TGTGCCTGGAGTGTAAACAGAAATAATTCACCCCTCCACTTT. Variable domain in full (rest from reference TRBV30 and TRBJ1-6): SQTIHQWPATLVQPVGSPLSLECTVEGTSNPNLYWYRQAAGRGLQLLFYSVGIGQISSEVPQNLSASRPQDRQFILSSKKLLLSDSGFYLCAWSVNRNNSPLHFGNGTRLTVT.

This chain uses TRBV27 with TRBJ1-6; D remains ambiguous. The V gene lost 2 bases and the J gene lost 1 base, with 15 bases spanning the gap. CDR3 size: 18 residues. CDR1 and CDR2 from the germline V gene are MNHEY and SMNVEV (reference sequence). CDR3 residues: CASSLDRPGGSYNSPLHF. CDR3 bases: TGTGCCAGCAGTTTAGATCGTCCGGGCGGGTCCTATAATTCACCCCTCCACTTT.

This chain joins TRBV9 and TRBJ2-5; D might be TRBD2 (6 bases). CDR1 and CDR2 (germline): SGDLS, YYNGEE. V lost 3 bases, J lost 5 bases, and 14 bases lay in between. The CDR3 has 14 amino acids. The CDR3 reads CASSGLAFGETQYF. The CDR3 bases are TGTGCCAGCAGCGGGCTAGCGTTCGGGGAGACCCAGTACTTC.

The chain carries TRBV7-9 and TRBJ1-5, with a weak D call TRBD1 (6 bases). The CDR3 sequence is 14 residues long. Germline V gene lookup returns CDR1 SEHNR and CDR2 FQNEAQ (reference sequence). V was clipped by 5 bases and J by 10 bases, with 18 bases between them. The CDR3 loop is CASSPDSPDSPQHF. The CDR3 nucleotides are TGTGCCAGCAGCCCGGACAGCCCCGACAGCCCCCAGCATTTT.

The chain couples TRBV5-6 to TRBJ2-5; 9 bases agree with TRBD2. CDR1 is SGHDT and CDR2 is YYEEEE in the germline V gene. This CDR3 spans 16 amino acids. The CDR3 nucleotides are TGTCCTCCAGCTAATTTTCGCGGGAGGGTTCAAGAGACCCAGTACTTC. Translating it yields CPPANFRGRVQETQYF.

The chain couples TRBV9 to TRBJ1-4, with TRBD1 as a possible D gene (5 bases). Germline V CDR1 and CDR2: SGDLS, YYNGEE. The CDR3 has 14 amino acids. V shed 2 bases and J shed 8 bases, with 13 bases lying between them. The CDR3 DNA reads TGTGCCAGCAGCGTCGAAGGGGTAGGGGAAAAACTGTTTTTT. It specifies CASSVEGVGEKLFF. The full variable domain, its missing parts supplied by reference TRBV9 and TRBJ1-4, is DSGVTQTPKHLITATGQRVTLRCSPRSGDLSVYWYQQSLDQGLQFLIQYYNGEERAKGNILERFSAQQFPDLHSELNLSSLELGDSALYFCASSVEGVGEKLFFGSGTQLSVL.

The chain recombines TRBV6-5 with TRBJ1-1, with D unresolved. Per the germline V gene, CDR1 is MNHEY and CDR2 is SVGAGI. The length of the CDR3 is 14 residues. Trimming removed 6 bases from V and 4 bases from J, with 15 bases in between. CDR3 region: CASRAVGRSTEAFF. The CDR3 DNA is TGTGCCAGCAGGGCCGTCGGGAGGTCCACTGAAGCTTTCTTT.

V usage is TRBV6-5 and J usage is TRBJ2-1, with 8 positions matching TRBD2. The CDR3 runs 15 residues. The V and J ends lost 7 bases and 0 bases, in that order; junction bases with no gene match: 5. From germline, CDR1 is MNHEY and CDR2 SVGAGI. The CDR3 bases are TGTGCCAGCAAACTAAGCGGGGGCTCCTACAATGAGCAGTTCTTC. Amino acids: CASKLSGGSYNEQFF.

This clone was counted a single time. The V and J genes are TRBV30 and TRBJ1-2, with 7 bases aligning to TRBD1. Germline trimming cut 2 bases from V and 5 bases from J; bases unmatched to any gene: 5. Germline assignment: CDR1 GTSNPN and CDR2 SVGIG (reference sequence). This CDR3 is built from 13 residues. CDR3 amino acids: CAWSPGQIYGYTF. The CDR3 region has the DNA TGTGCCTGGAGTCCGGGACAGATTTATGGCTACACCTTC. The full variable domain, in which reference TRBV30 and TRBJ1-2 provide the parts outside the CDR3, is SQTIHQWPATLVQPVGSPLSLECTVEGTSNPNLYWYRQAAGRGLQLLFYSVGIGQISSEVPQNLSASRPQDRQFILSSKKLLLSDSGFYLCAWSPGQIYGYTFGSGTRLTVV.

The chain couples TRBV30 to TRBJ2-4; 7 bases match TRBD2. Germline trimming cut 2 bases from V and 7 bases from J; bases unmatched to any gene: 5. CDR1 and CDR2 (germline): GTSNPN, SVGIG (reference sequence). The CDR3 runs to 13 residues. The CDR3 DNA is TGTGCCTGGAGTCCCGGGGGGAATAACATTCAGTACTTC. As protein: CAWSPGGNNIQYF.

This clone was detected only once. This chain connects TRBV7-8 to TRBJ1-1, with TRBD1 as a possible D gene (6 bases). The germline V and J ends were trimmed by 5 bases and 1 base, with 11 bases remaining between them. Germline V gene lookup returns CDR1 SGHVS and CDR2 FQNEAQ. This CDR3 contains 14 residues. The CDR3 DNA follows: TGTGCCAGCAGCCGGATACAGGGGAACACTGAAGCTTTCTTT. Encoded protein: CASSRIQGNTEAFF.

The chain has TRBV6-4 and TRBJ1-6; 9 bases line up with TRBD1. From germline, CDR1 is MRHNA and CDR2 SNTAGT. V shed 6 bases and J 4 bases; nucleotides not matched to a gene: 4. The CDR3 runs 15 residues. This CDR3 is CASREQGAYNSPLHF. CDR3 DNA: TGTGCCAGCAGAGAACAGGGGGCGTATAATTCACCCCTCCACTTT.

V gene TRBV7-2 combines with J gene TRBJ1-2; D possibly corresponds to TRBD1 (6 bases). Trimming removed 6 bases at V and 0 bases at J, with 8 bases between. The length of the CDR3 is 13 residues. The germline gives CDR1 SGHTA, CDR2 FQGNSA. The DNA for the CDR3 is TGTGCCAGCAGACGGACAGCTAACTATGGCTACACCTTC. Translation gives CASRRTANYGYTF.

The J gene is TRBJ1-2, the V gene TRBV3-1 (or the pseudogene TRBV3-2); TRBD1 aligns across 7 bases. Germline lookup yields CDR1 LGHDT and CDR2 YNNKEL (reference sequence). After removal of 1 base from V and 8 bases from J, the junction contained 7 bases not matched to a gene. The CDR3 totals 14 residues. CDR3 loop: CASSQGGDSLGYTF. In nucleotides, the CDR3 is TGTGCCAGCAGCCAAGGAGGGGACAGCCTCGGCTACACCTTC.

The CDR3 DNA reads as TGCAGCGTACGAGACAGGGTGGATGAAAAACTGTTTTTT. Amino acids: CSVRDRVDEKLFF. The rearrangement uses TRBV29-1 and TRBJ1-4; 7 nucleotides line up with TRBD1. This CDR3 has 13 residues. Trimming removed 6 bases from V and 6 bases from J; junction bases left unmatched: 7. Germline V gene lookup returns CDR1 SQVTM and CDR2 ANQGSEA.